A selection of T cell receptor beta chains follows, all from one sample in a study of Graves' ophthalmopathy and Graves' hyperthyroidism. TCRdb recomputed calls from the multiplex PCR reads with MiXCR, one row per CDR3 protein. The sample has around 1.1 million distinct CDR3 sequences; about two fifths are singletons. The sequencing input was peripheral blood or thyroid tissue (not recorded which). All receptors derive from an adult man with Graves' hyperthyroidism. Each CDR3 is given with its conserved first and last residue. The order of the fields is J gene, clone size, V gene, CDR3 protein. A row's size may be missing; if present it is once, few, many or a size class.

J: TRBJ1-2
size: many
V: TRBV15
CDR3: CATSRDRSYGYTF

J: TRBJ1-2
size: once
V: TRBV12-3/TRBV12-4
CDR3: CASSTRSGARGYTF

J: TRBJ2-7
size: -
V: TRBV5-1
CDR3: CASSLLQGRGEQYF

J: TRBJ2-5
size: -
V: TRBV7-9
CDR3: CASSLTVDF

J: -
size: -
V: TRBV7-9
CDR3: CASSERMAAAYNEQFF

J: TRBJ2-7
size: -
V: TRBV7-9
CDR3: CASSSANIYEQYF

J: TRBJ2-2
size: few
V: TRBV12-3/TRBV12-4
CDR3: CASRRGTANTGELFF

J: TRBJ1-6
size: many
V: TRBV20-1
CDR3: CSAPIAQFRSPLHF

J: TRBJ1-2
size: -
V: TRBV5-1
CDR3: CTSSQHTDITGYTF

J: TRBJ1-5
size: -
V: TRBV6-5
CDR3: CASKRQGGDQPQHF

J: TRBJ1-5
size: -
V: TRBV20-1
CDR3: CSAMPGLQETQHF

J: TRBJ2-2
size: many
V: TRBV10-2
CDR3: CASTFGGNTGELFF

J: TRBJ2-7
size: many
V: TRBV2
CDR3: CASSPGNDYEQYF

J: TRBJ1-2
size: -
V: TRBV2
CDR3: CASGADRINYGYTF

J: TRBJ2-6
size: few
V: TRBV7-9
CDR3: CASSPLLGRGVVAGANVLTF

J: TRBJ2-3
size: -
V: TRBV29-1
CDR3: CTADTQYF

J: TRBJ2-5
size: -
V: TRBV27
CDR3: CASRSGRGGETQYF

J: TRBJ1-5
size: -
V: TRBV29-1
CDR3: CSVETDSNQPQHF

J: TRBJ2-1
size: many
V: TRBV24-1
CDR3: CATSELPTGNEQFF

J: TRBJ1-4
size: -
V: TRBV12-3/TRBV12-4
CDR3: CASSAYGDINEKLFF

J: TRBJ2-7
size: many
V: TRBV15
CDR3: CATSRDFSYEQYF

J: TRBJ2-7
size: many
V: TRBV4-3
CDR3: CASSQDPAGHTDLVF

J: TRBJ2-5
size: -
V: TRBV7-9
CDR3: CASSTQGGLAGTF

J: TRBJ2-1
size: once
V: TRBV29-1
CDR3: CSVEGRQEYNEQFF

J: TRBJ1-2
size: many
V: TRBV19
CDR3: CASTPDFGRYGYTF

J: TRBJ2-2
size: few
V: TRBV5-6
CDR3: CASSFPTGGDTGELFF

J: TRBJ2-7
size: -
V: TRBV29-1
CDR3: CSVEPPGQGSEQNF

J: TRBJ2-5
size: many
V: TRBV4-1
CDR3: CASSQIEVFAETQYF

J: TRBJ2-2
size: few
V: TRBV14
CDR3: CASSPWTSGRPGELFF

J: TRBJ2-7
size: many
V: TRBV7-8
CDR3: CASSITGQPLYEQYF

J: TRBJ2-5
size: -
V: TRBV25-1
CDR3: CASVKAGAGLGTQYF

J: TRBJ1-6
size: many
V: TRBV9
CDR3: CASSSRTARDSPLHF

J: TRBJ1-5
size: many
V: TRBV7-2
CDR3: CASSLAGTRQPQHF

J: TRBJ2-2
size: once
V: TRBV9
CDR3: CASSFRLADTGELFF

J: TRBJ1-6
size: -
V: TRBV20-1
CDR3: CSARGAEGSPLHF

J: TRBJ2-7
size: few
V: TRBV30
CDR3: CAWSSKTYEQYF

J: TRBJ1-6
size: many
V: TRBV20-1
CDR3: CSARGGRRTYNSPLHF

J: TRBJ1-4
size: -
V: TRBV10-3
CDR3: CATSDRAEKLFF

J: TRBJ1-4
size: -
V: TRBV10-3
CDR3: CAMRLGGGEKLFF

J: TRBJ1-1
size: many
V: TRBV5-1
CDR3: CASSLGARRGTEAFF

J: TRBJ2-5
size: many
V: TRBV7-2
CDR3: CASSFRTGGVETQYF

J: TRBJ1-4
size: many
V: TRBV6-1
CDR3: CASSGPPRWVPAF

J: TRBJ1-4
size: few
V: TRBV7-2
CDR3: CASSTGTGYEKLFF

J: TRBJ1-3
size: few
V: TRBV7-2
CDR3: CASSQGQGAGNTIYF

J: TRBJ1-5
size: few
V: TRBV19
CDR3: CASTHRAGRGSQPQHF

J: TRBJ1-4
size: -
V: TRBV5-5
CDR3: CASSVSTGDRRKLFF

J: TRBJ1-5
size: many
V: TRBV7-8
CDR3: CASSLTVSGNQPQHF

J: TRBJ1-2
size: -
V: TRBV5-1
CDR3: CASSFSTAGYTF

J: TRBJ1-1
size: many
V: TRBV13
CDR3: CASSPGEGTEAFF

J: TRBJ2-7
size: few
V: TRBV19
CDR3: CASSIGRQGREQYF

J: TRBJ1-1
size: many
V: TRBV20-1
CDR3: CNALPNGGTDTEAFF

J: TRBJ2-2
size: -
V: TRBV7-9
CDR3: CASSQAASNTGELFF

J: TRBJ2-7
size: many
V: TRBV7-8
CDR3: CASSLVGTSGTSYEQYF